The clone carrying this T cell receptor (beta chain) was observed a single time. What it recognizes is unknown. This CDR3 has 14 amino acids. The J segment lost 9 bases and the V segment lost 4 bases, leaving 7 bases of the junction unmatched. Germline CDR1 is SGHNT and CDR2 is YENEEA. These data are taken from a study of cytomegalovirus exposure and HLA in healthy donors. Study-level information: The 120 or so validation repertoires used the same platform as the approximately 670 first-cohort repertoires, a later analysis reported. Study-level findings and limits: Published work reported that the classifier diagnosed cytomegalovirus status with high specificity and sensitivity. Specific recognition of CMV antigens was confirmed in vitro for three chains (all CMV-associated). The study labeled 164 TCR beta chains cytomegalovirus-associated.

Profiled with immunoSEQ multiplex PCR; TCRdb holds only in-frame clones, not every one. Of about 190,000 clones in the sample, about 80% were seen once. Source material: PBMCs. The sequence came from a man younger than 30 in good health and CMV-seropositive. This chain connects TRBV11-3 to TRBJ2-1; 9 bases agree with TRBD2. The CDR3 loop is CASSSRGLASEQFF. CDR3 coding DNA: TGTGCCAGCAGCTCGAGGGGACTAGCAAGTGAGCAGTTCTTC.